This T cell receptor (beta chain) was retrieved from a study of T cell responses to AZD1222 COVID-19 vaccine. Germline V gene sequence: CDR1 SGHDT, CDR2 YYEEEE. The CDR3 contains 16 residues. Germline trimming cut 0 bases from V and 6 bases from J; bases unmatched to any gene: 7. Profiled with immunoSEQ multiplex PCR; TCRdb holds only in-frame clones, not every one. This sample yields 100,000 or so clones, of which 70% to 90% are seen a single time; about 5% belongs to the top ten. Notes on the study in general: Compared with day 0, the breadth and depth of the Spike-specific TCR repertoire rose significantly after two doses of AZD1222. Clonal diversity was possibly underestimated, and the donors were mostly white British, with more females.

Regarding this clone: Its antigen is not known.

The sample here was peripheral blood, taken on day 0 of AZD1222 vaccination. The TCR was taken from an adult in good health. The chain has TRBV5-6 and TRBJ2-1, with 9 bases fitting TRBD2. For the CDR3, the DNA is TGTGCCAGCAGCTTGGGCGGGGGGGCGTTTCGCAATGAGCAGTTCTTC. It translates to CASSLGGGAFRNEQFF.